The present TCR beta chain was sequenced within a study of blood T cell repertoires in COVID-19. About the research overall: Samples representing acute and convalescent COVID-19 were sourced from the United States, Italy and Spain.

Per the study methods: Amplification of reference gene primers provided the estimated nucleated cell counts. Profiling relied on immunoSEQ multiplex PCR, and the TCRdb table lists in-frame clones only, not all of them. The V and J calls and clone size come from that table; D and trimming were worked out from the DNA. The sample lists roughly 440,000 clones, more than 70% seen once, with roughly 12% in the top ten. Germline V gene sequence: CDR1 MGHRA, CDR2 YSYEKL. The CDR3 contains 15 residues. Trimming cost V 1 base and J 2 bases; bases outside gene matches: 4. The source of this sequence is a woman between 45 and 65 years old with COVID-19, enrolled during active disease. V gene TRBV4-1 combines with J gene TRBJ2-7; 8 bases map to TRBD2. The specimen was peripheral blood. CDR3 residues: CASSQVPGGAYEQYF. The CDR3, as DNA: TGCGCCAGCAGCCAAGTGCCCGGGGGGGCCTACGAGCAGTACTTC.